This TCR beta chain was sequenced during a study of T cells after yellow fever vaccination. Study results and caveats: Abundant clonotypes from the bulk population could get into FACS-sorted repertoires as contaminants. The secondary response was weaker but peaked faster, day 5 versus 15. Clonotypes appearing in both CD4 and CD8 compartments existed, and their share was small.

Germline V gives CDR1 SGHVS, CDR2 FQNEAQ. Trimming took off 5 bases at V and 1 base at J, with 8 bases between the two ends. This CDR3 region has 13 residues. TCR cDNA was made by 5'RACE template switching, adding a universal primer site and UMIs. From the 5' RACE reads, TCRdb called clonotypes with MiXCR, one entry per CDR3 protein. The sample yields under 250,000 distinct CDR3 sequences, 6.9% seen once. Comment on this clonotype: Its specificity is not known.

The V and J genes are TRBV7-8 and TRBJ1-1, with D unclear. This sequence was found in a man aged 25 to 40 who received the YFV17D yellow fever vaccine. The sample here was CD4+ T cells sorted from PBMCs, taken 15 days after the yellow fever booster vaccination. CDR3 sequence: CASSRGRNTEAFF. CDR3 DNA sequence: TGTGCCAGCAGCCGGGGTAGGAACACTGAAGCTTTCTTT.